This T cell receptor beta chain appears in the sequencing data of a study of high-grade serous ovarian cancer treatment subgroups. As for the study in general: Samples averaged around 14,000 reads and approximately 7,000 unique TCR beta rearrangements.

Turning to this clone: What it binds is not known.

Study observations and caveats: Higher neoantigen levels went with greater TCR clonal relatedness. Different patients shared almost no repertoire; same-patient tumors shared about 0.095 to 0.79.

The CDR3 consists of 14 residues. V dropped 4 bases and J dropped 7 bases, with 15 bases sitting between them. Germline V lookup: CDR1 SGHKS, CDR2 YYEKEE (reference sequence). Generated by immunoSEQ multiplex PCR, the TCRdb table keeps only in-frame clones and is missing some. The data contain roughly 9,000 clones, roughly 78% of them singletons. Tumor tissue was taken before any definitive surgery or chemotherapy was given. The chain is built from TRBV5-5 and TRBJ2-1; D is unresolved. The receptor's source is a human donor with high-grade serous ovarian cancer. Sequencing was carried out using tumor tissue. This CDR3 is CASSPYYSGNEQFF. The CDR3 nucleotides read TGTGCCAGCAGCCCGTACTATTCTGGGAATGAGCAGTTCTTC. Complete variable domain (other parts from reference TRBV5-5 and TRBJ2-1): DAGVTQSPTHLIKTRGQQVTLRCSPISGHKSVSWYQQVLGQGPQFIFQYYEKEERGRGNFPDRFSARQFPNYSSELNVNALLLGDSALYLCASSPYYSGNEQFFGPGTRLTVL.